The clone carrying this T cell receptor beta chain was seen many times. Its antigen is undetermined. Naive CD4+ T cells were purified with Tregs depleted by CD25. Trimming pared 4 bases from V and 0 bases from J, leaving 3 bases between. Germline CDR1 and CDR2: SGHRS and YFSETQ. The CDR3 sequence is 12 residues long. Regarding the study as a whole: Greatest tumor Treg TCR overlap was with tumor naive CD4+ cells.

Constant-region reverse primers amplified full-length variable regions, followed by semi-nested Nested Universal Primer A PCR. MiXCR was run by TCRdb on the 5' RACE reads, yielding one entry per CDR3 protein. The table has 10,000 to 15,000 distinct CDR3 sequences, about 22% seen once. The receptor comes from a female donor with breast cancer. Sequencing was performed on naive CD4+ T cells sorted from blood. Specified subset: naive CD4+ T cells, CD4+CD45RA+CD25-. The chain joins TRBV5-1 to TRBJ2-3; D ambiguous. The CDR3 DNA is TGCGCCAGCAGCCAAAGCACAGATACGCAGTATTTT. Protein product: CASSQSTDTQYF.